Presented here are 2 T cell receptor beta chains from one specimen sequenced in a study of cytomegalovirus exposure and HLA in healthy donors. PCR involved 60 Vbeta and 13 Jbeta primers. Generated by immunoSEQ multiplex PCR, the TCRdb table keeps only in-frame clones and is missing some. This table holds some 130,000 clones, approximately 80% found once. Sample: PBMCs. These receptors were collected from a human donor in good health.

This clone was observed a few times. The chain recombines TRBV5-5 with TRBJ1-1; maybe TRBD1 (5 bases). With 6 bases removed from V and 5 bases from J, the gap between germline ends came to 23 bases. Per germline, CDR1 SGHKS and CDR2 YYEKEE (reference sequence). This CDR3 contains 16 residues. CDR3 region: CASNPRTGEVGTEAFF. CDR3 in DNA: TGTGCCAGCAACCCCCGCACAGGAGAGGTGGGAACTGAAGCTTTCTTT.

The J gene is TRBJ1-3, the V gene TRBV7-6; D is unresolved. V lost 3 bases, J lost 0 bases, and 9 bases lay in between. Germline V gives CDR1 SGHVS, CDR2 FNYEAQ. The CDR3 spans 15 residues. CDR3 sequence: CASSFGGGSGNTIYF. The CDR3 DNA reads as TGTGCCAGCAGCTTTGGCGGTGGCTCTGGAAACACCATATATTTT.